This is a list of T cell receptor beta chains from one sample in a study of cytomegalovirus exposure and HLA in healthy donors. Some clones are missing from TCRdb's copy, which holds only in-frame ones; the method was immunoSEQ multiplex PCR. The sample consists of 200,000 to 250,000 clones, 83% of them appearing once. The sample taken for sequencing was PBMCs. These receptors all come from a girl under 18 in good health and CMV-seronegative. Both conserved end residues are trimmed from each CDR3. Expanded clones get a size class; other rows say once, few or many, or leave the size out.

once	TRBV2	12	ASRWRGRGHTIY
.	TRBV30	14	AWDGTRDSKTGELF
.	TRBV5-6	11	ATGGLGDSPLH
few	TRBV6-1	12	ASSADRVRDEQY
.	TRBV6-5	11	ASSFGQINEQF
once	TRBV5-1	14	ASSPSAASNTGELF
.	TRBV5-1	14	ASSPLTSGIKETQY
.	TRBV28	11	ASRTGKAYEQY
.	TRBV5-4	11	AGHRRATGELF
few	TRBV4-1	12	ASSRGTGDEKLF
.	TRBV19	14	ASNKDGELGYYGYT
few	TRBV29-1	11	SVEADREEGYT
.	TRBV4-3	16	ASSQDIPRSIDNQPQH
few	TRBV6-5	13	ASSYRGRGNSPLH
.	TRBV18	14	ASSPRTGALGNTIY
.	TRBV7-2	10	ASSPKTDTQY
.	TRBV28	14	ASSPGDRVSGNTIY
.	TRBV7-2	13	ASSRNQVRGTEAF
.	TRBV27	12	ASWGQGSAYEQY
.	TRBV10-3	13	AISSGQESNQPQH
.	TRBV5-1	12	ASSLGSTGSEQY
.	TRBV28	12	ASSASGNSYEQY
few	TRBV6-5	12	ASSRSGGSYEQY
once	TRBV7-6	13	ASSPGGRNNYGYT
.	TRBV19	13	ASRRASDDSGELF
.	TRBV27	12	ASSLSRSSEKLF
.	TRBV7-9	15	ASSLFYDPDMNTEAF
.	TRBV6-4	14	ASSVQGLAKADTQY
.	TRBV6-5	13	ASSYLSGTKNIQY
.	TRBV7-2	11	ASSLEGSTEAF
once	TRBV15	12	ATASGTAGNTIY
.	TRBV7-7	11	ASSLERTGELF
.	TRBV29-1	12	SVVEQGQNQPQH
.	TRBV30	10	ALSRFTYEQY
.	TRBV6-6	14	ASSPYGQFSSYEQY
.	TRBV29-1	10	SVERDTDTQY
.	TRBV27	13	ASSLGTSGVYEQY
.	TRBV27	13	ASSFQGHHTDTQY
.	TRBV5-1	13	ASSLAGGRNEKLF
.	TRBV18	16	ASSTTRRTGPHQETQY
.	TRBV6-1	13	ASSTSPDSSYEQY
once	TRBV6-5	12	ASRGQFSGNTIY
.	TRBV6-6	13	ASSSTDSFLGGYT
.	TRBV7-2	12	ASSPASGQETQY
.	TRBV5-1	11	ASSFSGNEKLF
.	TRBV30	13	AWSGPRGVADTQY
.	TRBV6-5	14	ASSYSWRGDTDTQY
few	TRBV28	12	ARLTGVRTDTQY
.	TRBV27	13	ASSSLAGGPYEQY
once	TRBV30	10	AWSPTRDEQY
.	TRBV7-9	14	ASSDERQGFGEKLF
.	TRBV12-5	13	ASGLEGTGGETQY
.	TRBV30	11	AWRVSSYNEQF
.	TRBV5-1	12	ASRAGVTNTEAF
.	TRBV19	13	ASIPSGGASDTQY
.	TRBV4-3	16	ASSQEINLVDSEETQY
.	TRBV28	11	ASSSNDRDEQY
.	TRBV4-1	13	ASSQEWTGTYEQY
.	TRBV21-1	13	ASSKGGTENEKLF
.	TRBV28	9	ASSYGVGYT